A single sample gave rise to the 23 T cell receptor beta chains below, sequenced in a study of blood T cell repertoires in COVID-19. Generated by immunoSEQ multiplex PCR, the TCRdb table keeps only in-frame clones and is missing some. The sample has 500,000 to 600,000 clones; around nine tenths are singletons. Sequenced material: peripheral blood. The receptor set was obtained from a woman in her 50s with COVID-19, enrolled during active disease.

This sequence joins TRBV1 and TRBJ1-6; TRBD1 is taken as the D call from the table, unchecked against the DNA. TRBV1 is labeled a pseudogene. The CDR3 loop spans 18 amino acids. For the CDR3, the DNA is TGCACCAGCACCACTCAGGGCAGGGGGCGGTGGTGGAATTCACCCCTCCACTTT. It is translated as CTSTTQGRGRWWNSPLHF.

V gene TRBV30 combines with J gene TRBJ2-6, with D unclear. CDR3 size: 14 residues. Germline V CDR1 and CDR2: GTSNPN, SVGIG (reference sequence). V shed 2 bases and J shed 4 bases, with 9 bases lying between them. The CDR3 DNA follows: TGTGCCTGGAGTAGCGTTGGGGGGGCCAACGTCCTGACTTTC. Protein sequence: CAWSSVGGANVLTF.

The J gene is TRBJ2-7, the V gene TRBV5-1; D remains unclear. The CDR3 extends over 15 amino acids. Trimming removed 5 bases from V and 5 bases from J, with 20 bases in between. Germline values: CDR1 SGHRS, CDR2 YFSETQ. The CDR3 is CASRLIAGDPHEQYF. CDR3 bases: TGCGCCAGCAGACTTATTGCAGGTGACCCCCACGAGCAGTACTTC. The variable domain in full, with the rest retrieved from reference TRBV5-1 and TRBJ2-7, is KAGVTQTPRYLIKTRGQQVTLSCSPISGHRSVSWYQQTPGQGLQFLFEYFSETQRNKGNFPGRFSGRQFSNSRSEMNVSTLELGDSALYLCASRLIAGDPHEQYFGPGTRLTVT.

This rearrangement joins TRBV29-1 to TRBJ2-3; the match to TRBD2 covers 8 bases. The CDR3 runs to 16 residues. After removal of 2 bases from V and 2 bases from J, the junction contained 9 bases not matched to a gene. Germline V lookup: CDR1 SQVTM, CDR2 ANQGSEA. CDR3 sequence (DNA): TGCAGCGTTGAACCTAGGGGACTAGAGGCCACAGATACGCAGTATTTT. This encodes CSVEPRGLEATDTQYF.

This clone was seen a handful of times. The genes are TRBV30 and TRBJ2-1; 14 bases line up with TRBD2. Germline CDR1 GTSNPN, CDR2 SVGIG (reference sequence). The CDR3 has 16 amino acids. J was trimmed by 9 bases and V by 2 bases; bases with no gene match: 9. CDR3 sequence: CAWSFGTSGGGREQFF. In nucleotides, the CDR3 is TGTGCCTGGAGTTTTGGGACTAGCGGGGGCGGGCGTGAGCAGTTCTTC.

CDR3 region: CAWSETGEQPQHF. As DNA, the CDR3 is TGTGCCTGGAGTGAAACAGGGGAACAGCCCCAGCATTTT. The rearrangement links TRBV30 to TRBJ1-5, with 7 bases fitting TRBD1. Germline CDR1 and CDR2: GTSNPN and SVGIG (reference sequence). After removal of 1 base from V and 7 bases from J, the junction contained 4 bases not matched to a gene. The CDR3 has 13 amino acids.

The rearrangement joins TRBV27 to TRBJ1-1, with TRBD1 matching 7 bases. There are 13 residues in the CDR3. V was pared by 6 bases and J by 1 base, with 2 bases of the junction left unmatched. CDR1 is MNHEY, CDR2 SMNVEV, per germline (reference sequence). The CDR3 here is CASSRGANTEAFF. For the CDR3, the DNA is TGTGCCAGCAGCAGGGGGGCGAACACTGAAGCTTTCTTT.

The rearrangement links TRBV3-1 (or the pseudogene TRBV3-2) to TRBJ2-5; a possible D gene is TRBD2 (6 bases). CDR1 is LGHDT and CDR2 is YNNKEL in the germline V gene (reference sequence). This CDR3 comprises 14 residues. The V and J ends lost 2 bases and 4 bases respectively, with 11 bases between them. The CDR3, as DNA: TGTGCCAGCAGCCAACTAGCGCCAAGAGAGACCCAGTACTTC. It is translated as CASSQLAPRETQYF.

The genes are TRBV5-1 and TRBJ2-3; 12 bases agree with TRBD2. The V gene end was trimmed by 2 bases and the J gene end by 1 base; junction bases not matched to a gene: 2. The germline V gene encodes CDR1 SGHRS and CDR2 YFSETQ. This CDR3 comprises 16 residues. CDR3 residues: CASSFRTSGGTDTQYF. The CDR3 nucleotides are TGCGCCAGCAGCTTCCGGACTAGCGGGGGCACAGATACGCAGTATTTT.

V is TRBV24-1 and J is TRBJ2-5; 8 nucleotides match TRBD1. Germline V CDR1 and CDR2: KGHDR, SFDVKD. This CDR3 contains 16 residues. The V and J ends lost 4 bases and 5 bases, in that order; junction bases with no gene match: 11. As DNA, the CDR3 is TGTGCCACCAGTGACCCCTCCGGACAGGGTTGGGAGACCCAGTACTTC. As protein: CATSDPSGQGWETQYF.

A few counts support this clone. The chain uses TRBV15 and TRBJ2-5, with D possibly TRBD1 on 6 matching bases. The CDR3 extends over 15 amino acids. Germline loops: CDR1 LNHNV, CDR2 YYDKDF (reference sequence). V shed 3 bases and J shed 9 bases, with 20 bases lying between them. CDR3 DNA: TGTGCCACCAGCAGGGGGGAGCGACAGGACCTGGCCCAGTACTTC. Protein sequence: CATSRGERQDLAQYF.

In DNA form, the CDR3 reads TGTGCCAGCAGCTTGATCCAGGGTGGGGATGAGCAGTTCTTC. Amino acid sequence: CASSLIQGGDEQFF. The J gene is TRBJ2-1, the V gene TRBV7-6, with a weak D call TRBD1 (5 bases). CDR3 length equals 14 residues. Trimming took off 3 bases at V and 8 bases at J, with 14 bases between the two ends. Germline loops: CDR1 SGHVS, CDR2 FNYEAQ. Complete variable domain (other parts from reference TRBV7-6 and TRBJ2-1): GAGVSQSPRYKVTKRGQDVALRCDPISGHVSLYWYRQALGQGPEFLTYFNYEAQQDKSGLPNDRFSAERPEGSISTLTIQRTEQRDSAMYRCASSLIQGGDEQFFGPGTRLTVL.

The chain is built from TRBV9 and TRBJ1-1; TRBD1 aligns across 8 bases. The CDR3 is 16 residues long. The trim removed 0 bases at V and 1 base at J, leaving 5 bases unmatched. The germline gives CDR1 SGDLS, CDR2 YYNGEE. The CDR3 bases are TGTGCCAGCAGCGTAGGGGTAGGGACAGGGAACACTGAAGCTTTCTTT. Amino acids: CASSVGVGTGNTEAFF.

This chain connects TRBV7-3 to TRBJ2-1; D possibly corresponds to TRBD1 (6 bases). Deletions cut 1 base from V and 6 bases from J, with 13 bases between. The CDR3 is 15 residues long. The V gene's germline CDR1 is SGHTA and CDR2 FQGTGA. CDR3 loop: CASSLIWGPLNEQFF. CDR3 DNA sequence: TGTGCCAGCAGCTTAATATGGGGGCCCCTCAATGAGCAGTTCTTC. Drawing the rest from reference TRBV7-3 and TRBJ2-1, the complete variable domain is GAGVSQTPSNKVTEKGKYVELRCDPISGHTALYWYRQSLGQGPEFLIYFQGTGAADDSGLPNDRFFAVRPEGSVSTLKIQRTERGDSAVYLCASSLIWGPLNEQFFGPGTRLTVL.

The V gene is TRBV6-1, the J gene TRBJ1-1; TRBD1 matches 8 bases. The CDR3 contains 13 residues. Germline V gene data show CDR1 as MNHNS and CDR2 as SASEGT. Germline trimming cut 2 bases from V and 9 bases from J; bases unmatched to any gene: 5. The CDR3 region has the DNA TGTGCCAGCAGTGAAACGACAGGGGTAAAAGCTTTCTTT. Translated: CASSETTGVKAFF.

The J gene is TRBJ1-3, the V gene TRBV7-9; D is unresolved. The germline gives CDR1 SEHNR, CDR2 FQNEAQ (reference sequence). CDR3 length equals 13 residues. Trimming left V 3 bases short and J 0 bases short, with 3 bases between. CDR3 nucleotide sequence: TGTGCCAGCAGCTTCTACTCTGGAAACACCATATATTTT. Its translation: CASSFYSGNTIYF. The whole variable domain, remainder taken from reference TRBV7-9 and TRBJ1-3, is DTGVSQNPRHKITKRGQNVTFRCDPISEHNRLYWYRQTLGQGPEFLTYFQNEAQLEKSRLLSDRFSAERPKGSFSTLEIQRTEQGDSAMYLCASSFYSGNTIYFGEGSWLTVV.

The gene calls are TRBV30 and TRBJ1-1, with 12 positions matching TRBD1. V was clipped by 3 bases and J by 7 bases; unmatched bases: 9. Germline-derived CDR1 and CDR2 are GTSNPN and SVGIG (reference sequence). The CDR3 is 15 amino acids. CDR3 sequence reads: CAWSRQGQGAGEAFF. CDR3 sequence (DNA): TGTGCCTGGAGCCGACAGGGACAGGGGGCAGGTGAAGCTTTCTTT.

V usage is TRBV2 and J usage is TRBJ1-3; 9 bases are shared with TRBD1. This CDR3 is built from 15 residues. Germline V gives CDR1 SNHLY, CDR2 FYNNEI. Trimming took 4 bases from V and 4 from J; bases not matched to a gene: 5. The CDR3 spells CASSATGGAGNTIYF. CDR3 bases: TGTGCCAGCAGTGCTACAGGGGGCGCAGGAAACACCATATATTTT.

The chain carries TRBV7-3 and TRBJ2-3; 8 bases are a match to TRBD2. The CDR3 extends over 14 amino acids. J lost 5 bases, V lost 5 bases, and 6 bases had no gene match. Per germline, CDR1 SGHTA and CDR2 FQGTGA. The CDR3 loop reads CASSRGGGRDTQYF. DNA of the CDR3: TGTGCCAGCAGCCGTGGCGGGGGGAGAGATACGCAGTATTTT.

This chain connects TRBV12-3 or TRBV12-4 to TRBJ1-4; maybe TRBD1 (5 bases). The CDR3 has 13 residues. Trimming shortened V by 3 bases and J by 8 bases, and 10 bases separated the two germline ends. The CDR3 bases are TGTGCCAGCAGTTTGGGGAGGGGAGAAAAACTGTTTTTT. It is translated as CASSLGRGEKLFF.

The chain is built from TRBV10-3 and TRBJ2-7; D unclear. The CDR3 totals 14 residues. Germline lookup yields CDR1 ENHRY and CDR2 SYGVKD. Trimming removed 0 bases from V and 5 bases from J, with 11 bases in between. CDR3 bases: TGTGCCATCAGTGAGTCGTCACAAGTCCACGAGCAGTACTTC. The encoded protein is CAISESSQVHEQYF.

This sequence joins TRBV5-1 and TRBJ2-7, with 7 bases fitting TRBD2. The CDR3 contains 16 residues. V lost 3 bases, J lost 0 bases, and 9 bases stayed unmatched. Germline CDR1 is SGHRS and CDR2 is YFSETQ. This CDR3 is CASSSTPGGSSYEQYF. The CDR3 DNA follows: TGCGCCAGCAGCTCTACCCCGGGAGGTAGCTCCTACGAGCAGTACTTC.

The chain links TRBV11-2 to TRBJ2-2; D perhaps matches TRBD2 (7 bases). There are 17 residues in the CDR3. V lost 1 base and J lost 7, with 19 bases in between. Germline V gives CDR1 SGHAT, CDR2 FQNNGV. The chain's CDR3 is CASSLGGGGVIGGELFF. The CDR3 DNA is TGTGCCAGCAGCTTAGGGGGAGGGGGTGTTATCGGCGGGGAGCTGTTTTTT.